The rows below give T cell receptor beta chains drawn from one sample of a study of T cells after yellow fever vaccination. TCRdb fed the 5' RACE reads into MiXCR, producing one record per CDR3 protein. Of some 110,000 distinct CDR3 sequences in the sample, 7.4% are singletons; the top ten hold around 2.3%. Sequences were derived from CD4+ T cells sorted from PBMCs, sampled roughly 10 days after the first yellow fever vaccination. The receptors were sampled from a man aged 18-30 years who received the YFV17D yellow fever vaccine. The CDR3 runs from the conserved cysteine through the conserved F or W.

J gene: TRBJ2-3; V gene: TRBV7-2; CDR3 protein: CASSRGHSDTQYF
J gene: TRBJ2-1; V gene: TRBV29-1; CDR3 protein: CSVERDRVFNEQFF
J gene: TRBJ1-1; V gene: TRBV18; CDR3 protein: CASSPPIYDRANTEAFF
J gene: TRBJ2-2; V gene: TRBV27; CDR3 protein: CATKTGVGNTGELFF
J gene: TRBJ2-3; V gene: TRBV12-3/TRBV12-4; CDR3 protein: CASSYRQSTDTQYF
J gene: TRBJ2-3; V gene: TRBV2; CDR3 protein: CASREGAGGTQYF
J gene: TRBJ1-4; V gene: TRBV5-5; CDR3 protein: CASSRAGGATNEKLFF
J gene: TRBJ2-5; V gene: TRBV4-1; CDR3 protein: CASSQWGFAGTQYF
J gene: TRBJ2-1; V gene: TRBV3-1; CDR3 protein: CASSQDRVNEQFF
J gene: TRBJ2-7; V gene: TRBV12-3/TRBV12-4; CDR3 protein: CASSLIDRVGEQYF
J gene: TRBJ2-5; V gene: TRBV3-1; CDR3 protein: CASSSRWGGGETQYF
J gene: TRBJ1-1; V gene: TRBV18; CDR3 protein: CASPPQGKNTEAFF
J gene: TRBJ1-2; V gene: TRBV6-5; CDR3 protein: CASSYVRKYGYTF
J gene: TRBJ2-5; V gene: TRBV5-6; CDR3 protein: CASSLAKGGETQYF
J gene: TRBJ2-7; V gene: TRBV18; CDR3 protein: CASSTAAYEQYF
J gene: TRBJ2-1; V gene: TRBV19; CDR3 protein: CASSTSGGGYNEQFF
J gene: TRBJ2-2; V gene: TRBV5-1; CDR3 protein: CASSLERATGELFF
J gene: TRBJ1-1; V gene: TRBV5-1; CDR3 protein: CASSPPRQGGTEAFF
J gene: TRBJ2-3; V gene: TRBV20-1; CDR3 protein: CSAGLRSLGNTDTQYF
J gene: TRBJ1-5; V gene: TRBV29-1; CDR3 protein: CSVEAGVGQPQHF
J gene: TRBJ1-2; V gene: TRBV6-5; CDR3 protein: CASIRRDKTYGYTF
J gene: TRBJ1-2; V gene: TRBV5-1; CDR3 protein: CASSSNRRSGIGYGYTF
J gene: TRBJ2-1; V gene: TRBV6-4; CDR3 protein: CGSSPKQGQGANEQFF
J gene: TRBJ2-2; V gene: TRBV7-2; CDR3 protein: CASQRGGAAGELFF
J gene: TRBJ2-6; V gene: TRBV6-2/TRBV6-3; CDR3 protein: CASRTVSLPGANVLTF
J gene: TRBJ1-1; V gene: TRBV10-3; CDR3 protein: CAISESKRAGGDTEAFF
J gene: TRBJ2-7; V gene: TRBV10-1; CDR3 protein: CASSAIQGNAYEQYF
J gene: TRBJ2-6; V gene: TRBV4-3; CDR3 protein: CASSQETAAGRSSGANVLTF
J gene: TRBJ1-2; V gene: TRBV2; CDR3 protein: CASRRAGGIGGGYTF
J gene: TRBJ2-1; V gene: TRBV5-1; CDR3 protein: CASSLRGVSYNEQFF
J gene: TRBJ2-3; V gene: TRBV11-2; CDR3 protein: CASSLRWASGSTPRTDTQYF
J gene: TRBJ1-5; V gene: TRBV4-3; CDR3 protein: CASSPETHGGNQPQHF
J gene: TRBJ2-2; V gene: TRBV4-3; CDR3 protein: CASSQEPQERVSANTGELFF
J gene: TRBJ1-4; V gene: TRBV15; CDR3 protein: CATSRDLGQGFDEKLFF
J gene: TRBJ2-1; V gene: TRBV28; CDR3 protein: CASSLDGSYNEQFF